Below are 20 T cell receptor beta chains sequenced from a single sample in a study of blood T cell repertoires in COVID-19. The data were produced by immunoSEQ multiplex PCR, yet TCRdb's version contains in-frame clones alone and is incomplete. This repertoire shows about 150,000 clones, around 83% found once; its top ten account for 12%. Sequenced: peripheral blood. Receptors originate from a woman aged 55-70 years with COVID-19, enrolled during active disease.

This chain joins TRBV3-1 (or the pseudogene TRBV3-2) and TRBJ2-6; unclear D gene. Germline V gene lookup returns CDR1 LGHDT and CDR2 YNNKEL (reference sequence). This CDR3 is built from 16 residues. V was clipped by 3 bases and J by 0 bases, with 9 bases between them. For the CDR3, the DNA is TGTGCCAGCAGCCACTGGAGCCGCTCTGGGGCCAACGTCCTGACTTTC. It codes for CASSHWSRSGANVLTF.

The rearrangement links TRBV7-8 to TRBJ1-6; no clear D. CDR1 is SGHVS, CDR2 FQNEAQ, per germline. V lost 1 base, J lost 4 bases, and 8 bases lay in between. This CDR3 comprises 15 residues. CDR3 sequence: CASSLGGPYNSPLHF. CDR3 sequence (DNA): TGTGCCAGCAGCTTAGGAGGTCCTTATAATTCACCCCTCCACTTT.

The chain combines TRBV5-6 with TRBJ1-2; D may be TRBD1 (6 bases). Trimming took 3 bases from V and 2 from J, leaving 20 bases between them. This CDR3 is 17 amino acids long. The germline V gene encodes CDR1 SGHDT and CDR2 YYEEEE. CDR3 nucleotide sequence: TGTGCCAGCAGCTCGCTCCGAACAGGGCGGACAAACTATGGCTACACCTTC. Encoded protein: CASSSLRTGRTNYGYTF.

CDR3 coding DNA: TGTGCCAGCAGCTTAGCGCGATCTGGACAGGGCGATCAGCCCCAGCATTTT. Its protein product is CASSLARSGQGDQPQHF. V and J are TRBV7-2 and TRBJ1-5; 8 bases agree with TRBD1. V dropped 0 bases and J dropped 5; count of bases not matched to a gene: 9. Germline V lookup: CDR1 SGHTA, CDR2 FQGNSA. The length of the CDR3 is 17 residues.

This sequence joins TRBV2 and TRBJ1-2, with no clear D. V was clipped by 8 bases and J by 4 bases, with 11 bases between them. From germline, CDR1 is SNHLY and CDR2 FYNNEI. This CDR3 comprises 12 residues. The CDR3: CASGRPSYGYTF. CDR3 bases: TGTGCCAGCGGGAGACCGAGCTATGGCTACACCTTC.

The genes are TRBV27 and TRBJ1-2; D may be TRBD1 (6 bases). The V and J ends lost 3 bases and 7 bases respectively, with 18 bases between them. Germline V gene data show CDR1 as MNHEY and CDR2 as SMNVEV (reference sequence). This CDR3 is 15 amino acids long. The CDR3 nucleotides read TGTGCCAGCAGTTTGACGGCCTTAGGACAGATTGGCTACACCTTC. Translating it yields CASSLTALGQIGYTF.

J is TRBJ2-5 and V is TRBV3-1 (or the pseudogene TRBV3-2); TRBD2 agrees at 8 bases. Germline V gene data show CDR1 as LGHDT and CDR2 as YNNKEL (reference sequence). Unmatched junction bases numbered 4, after V lost 5 bases and J lost 2 bases. The CDR3 is 14 residues long. The CDR3 bases are TGTGCCAGCAGCAATCCGGGGGGGCAAGAGACCCAGTACTTC. It encodes CASSNPGGQETQYF.

This clone was detected a few times. The chain couples TRBV7-9 to TRBJ1-1; D remains unclear. The CDR3 extends over 15 amino acids. Germline V gives CDR1 SEHNR, CDR2 FQNEAQ (reference sequence). V was trimmed by 1 base and J by 1 base, leaving 10 bases between them. In DNA form, the CDR3 reads TGTGCCAGCAGCTTAGTAGTGCAGGAGAACACTGAAGCTTTCTTT. It codes for CASSLVVQENTEAFF.

The table lists this clone with many counts. CDR3 bases: TGTGCCAGCAGCGGAGGGTGGGGCAATCAGCCCCAGCATTTT. It codes for CASSGGWGNQPQHF. The chain joins TRBV6-2 or TRBV6-3 to TRBJ1-5; no definite D call. V lost 6 bases to trimming and J lost 2 bases, with 11 bases between them. The germline V gene has CDR1 MNHEY and CDR2 SVGEGT. The CDR3 has 14 amino acids.

The chain joins TRBV7-8 to TRBJ2-2, with TRBD2 matching over 7 bases. The germline V gene has CDR1 SGHVS and CDR2 FQNEAQ. The ends lost 3 bases at V and 4 bases at J; junction bases unmatched: 8. The CDR3 consists of 16 residues. The CDR3: CASSFYGGSGTGELFF. CDR3 DNA sequence: TGTGCCAGCAGCTTTTACGGGGGGAGCGGCACCGGGGAGCTGTTTTTT.

The rearrangement uses TRBV19 and TRBJ2-7, with 9 bases that match TRBD1. The germline gives CDR1 LNHDA, CDR2 SQIVND (reference sequence). Trimming cost V 6 bases and J 1 base; bases outside gene matches: 10. This CDR3 spans 16 amino acids. In DNA, the CDR3 is TGTGCCAGTAGAGACTCGGGACAGGGAGAATCCTACGAGCAGTACTTC. Protein: CASRDSGQGESYEQYF. The full variable domain, its missing parts supplied by reference TRBV19 and TRBJ2-7, is DGGITQSPKYLFRKEGQNVTLSCEQNLNHDAMYWYRQDPGQGLRLIYYSQIVNDFQKGDIAEGYSVSREKKESFPLTVTSAQKNPTAFYLCASRDSGQGESYEQYFGPGTRLTVT.

This clone was seen more than once but under ten times. The rearrangement links TRBV7-3 to TRBJ1-2, with D perhaps TRBD1 (5 bases). Looked up from germline, CDR1 is SGHTA and CDR2 is FQGTGA. V lost 1 base to trimming and J lost 4 bases, with 10 bases between them. The CDR3 extends over 14 amino acids. CDR3 residues: CASSLRPGGYGYTF. CDR3 DNA sequence: TGTGCCAGCAGCTTAAGGCCGGGGGGCTATGGCTACACCTTC.

This chain joins TRBV3-1 (or the pseudogene TRBV3-2) and TRBJ2-1; 13 bases agree with TRBD2. Unmatched junction bases numbered 6, after V lost 3 bases and J lost 7 bases. CDR3 size: 16 residues. Germline CDR1 and CDR2: LGHDT and YNNKEL (reference sequence). The CDR3 here is CASSQRGLAGRNEQFF. CDR3 nucleotide sequence: TGTGCCAGCAGCCAGCGGGGACTAGCGGGAAGGAATGAGCAGTTCTTC.

V gene TRBV5-1 combines with J gene TRBJ1-2; tentative D call: TRBD1 (5 bases). Per germline, CDR1 SGHRS and CDR2 YFSETQ. Trimming pared 0 bases from V and 0 bases from J, leaving 12 bases between. CDR3 length equals 16 residues. The DNA for the CDR3 is TGCGCCAGCAGCTTGGAGTGGGGCCTTGCTAACTATGGCTACACCTTC. Protein sequence: CASSLEWGLANYGYTF. The variable domain in full, completed from reference TRBV5-1 and TRBJ1-2, reads KAGVTQTPRYLIKTRGQQVTLSCSPISGHRSVSWYQQTPGQGLQFLFEYFSETQRNKGNFPGRFSGRQFSNSRSEMNVSTLELGDSALYLCASSLEWGLANYGYTFGSGTRLTVV.

CDR3 in amino acids: CASSVTTSGSETQYF. For the CDR3, the DNA is TGTGCCAGCAGCGTGACGACTAGCGGGTCAGAGACCCAGTACTTC. This chain links TRBV9 with TRBJ2-5; 10 bases agree with TRBD2. V trimming: 2 bases; J trimming: 4 bases; junction bases outside the gene matches: 5. From germline, CDR1 is SGDLS and CDR2 YYNGEE. This CDR3 region has 15 residues.

The gene calls are TRBV16 and TRBJ1-1; the D gene is possibly TRBD1 (6 bases). The CDR3 consists of 11 residues. The germline V gene has CDR1 KGHSY and CDR2 FQNENV. The V and J ends lost 4 bases and 8 bases respectively, with 8 bases between them. CDR3 in DNA: TGTGCCAGCAGCCGGGGGCCCGAAGCTTTCTTT. Its translation is CASSRGPEAFF. Filled out from reference TRBV16 and TRBJ1-1, the complete variable domain reads GEEVAQTPKHLVRGEGQKAKLYCAPIKGHSYVFWYQQVLKNEFKFLISFQNENVFDETGMPKERFSAKCLPNSPCSLEIQATKLEDSAVYFCASSRGPEAFFGQGTRLTVV.

This chain uses TRBV9 with TRBJ2-1, with TRBD2 matching 11 bases. There are 15 residues in the CDR3. CDR1 is SGDLS, CDR2 YYNGEE, per germline. Losses at the gene ends were 3 bases for V and 4 bases for J; bases not matched to a gene: 3. CDR3 bases: TGTGCCAGCAGCGCGGGACTAGCGGAATACAATGAGCAGTTCTTC. Translated, it gives CASSAGLAEYNEQFF.

DNA for the CDR3: TGTGCCAGCAGCCTCAGGGGTACTGGAAACACCATATATTTT. The encoded protein is CASSLRGTGNTIYF. This chain links TRBV5-6 with TRBJ1-3; a weak D match, TRBD1 (6 bases). V lost 4 bases and J lost 2, with 10 bases in between. This CDR3 comprises 14 residues. Germline V gives CDR1 SGHDT, CDR2 YYEEEE. Drawing the rest from reference TRBV5-6 and TRBJ1-3, the complete variable domain is DAGVTQSPTHLIKTRGQQVTLRCSPKSGHDTVSWYQQALGQGPQFIFQYYEEEERQRGNFPDRFSGHQFPNYSSELNVNALLLGDSALYLCASSLRGTGNTIYFGEGSWLTVV.

The chain combines TRBV11-3 with TRBJ2-7; the match to TRBD1 covers 10 bases. V was clipped by 0 bases and J by 2 bases; unmatched bases: 4. The germline V gene encodes CDR1 SGHNT and CDR2 YENEEA. This CDR3 spans 16 amino acids. The CDR3 DNA follows: TGTGCCAGCAGCTTAGAAACGGGACAGGGGACCTACGAGCAGTACTTC. Its translation: CASSLETGQGTYEQYF.

The rearrangement joins TRBV18 to TRBJ2-2; 8 bases fit TRBD1. V shed 2 bases and J 7 bases; nucleotides not matched to a gene: 3. The CDR3 totals 14 residues. Germline assignment: CDR1 KGHSH and CDR2 LQKENI. CDR3 DNA sequence: TGTGCCAGCTCACCAGGGACAGGTAGCGGGGAGCTGTTTTTT. Its protein is CASSPGTGSGELFF.